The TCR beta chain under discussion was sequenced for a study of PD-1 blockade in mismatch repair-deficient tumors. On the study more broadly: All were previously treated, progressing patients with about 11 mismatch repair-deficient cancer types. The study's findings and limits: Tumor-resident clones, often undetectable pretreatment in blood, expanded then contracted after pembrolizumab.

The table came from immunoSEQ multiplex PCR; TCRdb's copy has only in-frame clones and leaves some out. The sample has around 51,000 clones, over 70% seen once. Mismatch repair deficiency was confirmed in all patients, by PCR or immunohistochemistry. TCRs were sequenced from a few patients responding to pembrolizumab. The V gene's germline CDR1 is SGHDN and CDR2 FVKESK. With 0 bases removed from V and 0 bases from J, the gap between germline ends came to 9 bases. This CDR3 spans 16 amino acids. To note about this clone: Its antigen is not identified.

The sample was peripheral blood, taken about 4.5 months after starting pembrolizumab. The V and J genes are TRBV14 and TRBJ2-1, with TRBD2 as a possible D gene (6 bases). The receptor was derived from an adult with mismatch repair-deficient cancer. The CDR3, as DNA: TGTGCCAGCAGCCAAGATCACGGGGGCTCCTACAATGAGCAGTTCTTC. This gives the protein CASSQDHGGSYNEQFF.